This T cell receptor beta chain was identified in a study of regulatory T cells in long-lasting Graves disease. Specified time point: newly diagnosed GD, antithyroid drugs for less than 3 months. Generation of the TCR library employed RNA extracted from PBMCs. Relying on iRepertoire HTBI primers and Arm-PCR of CDR3 regions, the team built TCR beta libraries. TCRdb used MiXCR to reprocess the multiplex PCR reads, holding one entry per CDR3 protein. The table shows a few hundred thousand distinct CDR3 sequences, with approximately 12% occurring only once. This same sample was also taken into another study, of T cells in Graves' hyperthyroidism and ophthalmopathy.

The receptor's source is a woman under 30 with Graves disease. The input for sequencing was peripheral blood mononuclear cells (PBMCs), taken at new diagnosis, from a patient treated with antithyroid drugs.

CDR3 loop: CASSGIQGNLAEQYF. The CDR3 region has the DNA TGTGCCAGCAGCGGGATCCAGGGGAACCTAGCCGAGCAGTACTTC. The V gene is TRBV12-3 or TRBV12-4, the J gene TRBJ2-7, with a weak D call TRBD1 (6 bases). V lost 6 bases to trimming and J lost 6 bases, with 21 bases between them. This CDR3 has 15 amino acids.